This TCR beta chain was obtained from a study of Ad26.COV2.S vaccination and SARS-CoV-2 variants. Turning to the study itself: Enrolled in COV1001, the donor was in the Ad26.COV2.S trial arm, which received the vaccine. The study gave Ad26.COV2.S intramuscularly, once or twice 56 days apart.

Method: immunoSEQ multiplex PCR; TCRdb's copy keeps in-frame clones and lacks some. Among roughly 380,000 clones listed, around 89% were seen once. Treatment indicated: roughly 18 received Ad26.COV2.S at low or high dose, single or two shots; 5 received placebo; per-sample allocation not given. Specimens were obtained on day 63 following the first vaccine or placebo injection. V dropped 3 bases and J dropped 3 bases, with 12 bases sitting between them. The germline gives CDR1 MNHEY, CDR2 SMNVEV (reference sequence). The CDR3 is 14 residues long. This specimen consisted of peripheral blood, obtained in a trial of Ad26.COV2.S vaccine versus placebo. The source is a person between 18 and 59 years old who received the Ad26.COV2.S COVID-19 vaccine or a placebo. The chain combines TRBV27 with TRBJ2-7; D possibly corresponds to TRBD1 (6 bases). Written as DNA, the CDR3 is TGTGCCAGCAGTTTGTACGGACAGAACTACGAGCAGTACTTC. Encoded protein: CASSLYGQNYEQYF.